These 9 T cell receptor beta chains came from one sample sequenced in a study of blood T cell repertoires in COVID-19. Sequencing was performed with immunoSEQ multiplex PCR; in TCRdb, only in-frame clones are kept and a portion is missing. The table shows approximately 140,000 clones, with 80% to 90% occurring only once. Sequencing was done on a sample of peripheral blood. The receptors derive from a man in his 70s with acute or convalescent COVID-19.

This rearrangement joins TRBV19 to TRBJ1-2; D gene ambiguous. CDR3 size: 16 residues. V was cut by 5 bases and J by 13 bases, with 29 bases left in between. Germline-derived CDR1 and CDR2 are LNHDA and SQIVND (reference sequence). CDR3 DNA sequence: TGTGCCAGTAGTGCCGTACGAATTAGGGAGAAAGCGGGATTCACCTTC. Its translation: CASSAVRIREKAGFTF.

This chain links TRBV7-2 with TRBJ1-2; D possibly corresponds to TRBD1 (5 bases). The CDR3 contains 13 residues. In germline, CDR1 is SGHTA, CDR2 FQGNSA. Between the trimmed V and J ends, which lost 1 base and 7 bases, there was a span of 10 bases. In DNA form, the CDR3 reads TGTGCCAGCAGCTTAGGGGCAGGGTTTGGCTACACCTTC. Residues: CASSLGAGFGYTF.

This clone was counted a few times. The chain has TRBV29-1 and TRBJ1-2; weak D call: TRBD1 (6 bases). V gave up 4 bases and J gave up 6 bases, with 15 bases separating them. This CDR3 region has 13 residues. The germline V gene has CDR1 SQVTM and CDR2 ANQGSEA. The CDR3 region has the DNA TGCAGCGTTGGGCAGGATAGGGGGAATGGCTACACCTTC. Its protein product is CSVGQDRGNGYTF.

This sequence joins TRBV30 and TRBJ1-4, with 7 bases fitting TRBD1. V was clipped by 1 base and J by 4 bases; unmatched bases: 6. This CDR3 is built from 15 residues. In germline, CDR1 is GTSNPN, CDR2 SVGIG (reference sequence). CDR3 in amino acids: CAWSALGQVNEKLFF. As DNA, the CDR3 is TGTGCCTGGAGTGCCCTCGGACAGGTTAATGAAAAACTGTTTTTT.

In DNA form, the CDR3 reads TGTGCCAGCTCACCTCAAACATTGAACACTGAAGCTTTCTTT. Amino acid sequence: CASSPQTLNTEAFF. This rearrangement joins TRBV18 to TRBJ1-1; no firm D call. The CDR3 has 14 residues. The germline V gene has CDR1 KGHSH and CDR2 LQKENI. V was cut by 3 bases and J by 0 bases, with 8 bases left in between.

The sample holds a few counts of this clone. V is TRBV21-1 and J is TRBJ2-7; TRBD2, as called in the table, went unchecked against the DNA. TRBV21-1 is recorded as a pseudogene. CDR3 length: 16 amino acids. CDR3 amino acids: CASSKVGGYLPYEQYF. The CDR3 bases are TGTGCCAGCAGCAAAGTCGGCGGGTACTTGCCCTACGAGCAGTACTTC.

A single count supports this clone. The chain employs TRBV4-2 and TRBJ2-7, with TRBD1 matching 8 bases. There are 16 residues in the CDR3. Germline lookup yields CDR1 LGHNA and CDR2 YNFKEQ. After removal of 1 base from V and 0 bases from J, the junction contained 5 bases not matched to a gene. CDR3 sequence: CASSQGDRTSSYEQYF. As DNA, the CDR3 is TGTGCCAGCAGCCAAGGGGACAGGACCAGCTCCTACGAGCAGTACTTC.

This clone was detected once. This chain connects TRBV4-3 to TRBJ1-5; D is undetermined. V lost 0 bases, J lost 4 bases, and 10 bases lay in between. The CDR3 consists of 15 residues. Germline lookup yields CDR1 LGHNA and CDR2 YSLEER. DNA of the CDR3: TGCGCCAGCAGCCAAGATCCCACGGGAAATCAGCCCCAGCATTTT. Protein sequence: CASSQDPTGNQPQHF.

The table lists this clone with a count of one. The chain joins TRBV29-1 to TRBJ2-5, with 10 bases that match TRBD2. Germline CDR1 reads SQVTM; CDR2 reads ANQGSEA. The V and J ends lost 1 base and 9 bases, in that order; junction bases with no gene match: 5. There are 13 residues in the CDR3. In DNA form, the CDR3 reads TGCAGCGTTGAAGGCTCGCTAGCGGGAGCCCAGTACTTC. Its protein is CSVEGSLAGAQYF.